This paragraph covers one T cell receptor (beta chain) sequence. This entry belongs to a study of cytomegalovirus exposure and HLA in healthy donors. Using immunoSEQ multiplex PCR, the repertoire was profiled, and TCRdb retains in-frame clones only, with some absent. Found here are about 150,000 clones, 88% of them singletons; the top ten hold about 3%. CDR1 is MDHEN, CDR2 SYDVKM, per germline. The CDR3 has 17 residues. The germline V and J ends were trimmed by 4 bases and 4 bases, with 20 bases remaining between them. The TCR comes from a man between 18 and 35 years old in good health and CMV-seronegative. The rearrangement links TRBV28 to TRBJ2-1; D gene ambiguous. Sequences were obtained from PBMCs. CDR3: CASSSRMSWARYNEQFF. For the CDR3, the DNA is TGTGCCAGCAGTTCCCGGATGAGTTGGGCGCGATACAATGAGCAGTTCTTC. The whole variable domain, filled in from reference TRBV28 and TRBJ2-1, reads DVKVTQSSRYLVKRTGEKVFLECVQDMDHENMFWYRQDPGLGLRLIYFSYDVKMKEKGDIPEGYSVSREKKERFSLILESASTNQTSMYLCASSSRMSWARYNEQFFGPGTRLTVL.